This T cell receptor beta chain emerged from a study of blood T cell repertoires in COVID-19. Study context: Italy, Spain and the United States were the sources of the convalescent and acute COVID-19 samples. Nucleic acid was either cDNA or gDNA, and it came from T cells, B-cell-depleted T cells, or PBMCs.

The germline CDR1 and CDR2 sequences are SGHKS and YYEKEE (reference sequence). The CDR3 has 19 residues. V was pared by 0 bases and J by 5 bases, with 19 bases of the junction left unmatched. In the original workflow: Reference gene primer amplification gave nucleated cell count estimates. Clones were sequenced by immunoSEQ multiplex PCR, and TCRdb holds only the in-frame ones, with some missing. Clonal size and the V and J genes are those of that table, whereas D and trimming came from the DNA. This sample has some 140,000 clones; over 70% occur once, and the top ten carry over 15%. The chain uses TRBV5-5 and TRBJ2-7, with TRBD2 matching over 8 bases. The sequence was collected from a man older than 75 with acute or convalescent COVID-19. Sequencing used peripheral blood. CDR3 DNA sequence: TGTGCCAGCAGCTTGGCCAGGGCCTCCGGGACTAGGCCCACACACGAGCAGTACTTC. This translates into CASSLARASGTRPTHEQYF.